The 26 T cell receptor beta chains below were found in one sample sequenced in a study of blood T cell repertoires in COVID-19. Sequencing used immunoSEQ multiplex PCR; TCRdb keeps in-frame clones, though not all of them. The sample yields 180,000 or so clones, 70% to 90% seen once. The sequencing input was peripheral blood. The receptor source for this set is a man aged 40-55 years with active or convalescent COVID-19.

The chain couples TRBV18 to TRBJ1-4; 8 nucleotides match TRBD1. This CDR3 has 16 residues. V gave up 2 bases and J gave up 0 bases; unmatched junction bases: 2. Looked up from germline, CDR1 is KGHSH and CDR2 is LQKENI. This CDR3 reads CASSPLQGATNEKLFF. The CDR3 DNA sequence: TGTGCCAGCTCACCATTACAGGGGGCAACTAATGAAAAACTGTTTTTT.

The chain recombines TRBV4-2 with TRBJ1-3, with TRBD1 matching 8 bases. V shed 4 bases, J shed 4 bases, and the junction held 6 bases outside the gene matches. This CDR3 is 15 amino acids long. Germline assignment: CDR1 LGHNA and CDR2 YNFKEQ. The CDR3 region has the DNA TGTGCCAGCAGCCCTACAGGGGGTTCGGGAAACACCATATATTTT. Translated, it gives CASSPTGGSGNTIYF.

The chain has TRBV5-4 and TRBJ2-1; 7 positions agree with TRBD2. CDR3 size: 15 residues. Germline loops: CDR1 SGHNT, CDR2 YYREEE (reference sequence). V gave up 2 bases and J gave up 4 bases; unmatched junction bases: 6. Here the CDR3 DNA reads TGTGCCAGCAGCTTCTCTAGCGGCCGATACAATGAGCAGTTCTTC. This codes for CASSFSSGRYNEQFF.

The rearrangement links TRBV28 to TRBJ1-5, with a tentative D call TRBD1 (5 bases). This CDR3 region has 14 residues. Germline CDR1 reads MDHEN; CDR2 reads SYDVKM. V lost 8 bases and J lost 0, with 11 bases in between. The CDR3, as DNA: TGTGCCAGCCGGAAACAGGATAGCAATCAGCCCCAGCATTTT. This encodes CASRKQDSNQPQHF.

J is TRBJ1-3 and V is TRBV29-1; D call uncertain. CDR3 length: 14 residues. Germline CDR1 reads SQVTM; CDR2 reads ANQGSEA. V was cut by 4 bases and J by 4 bases, with 14 bases left in between. CDR3 in amino acids: CSVADHDSGNTIYF. CDR3 sequence (DNA): TGCAGCGTTGCCGACCACGACTCGGGAAACACCATATATTTT.

The V and J genes are TRBV5-4 and TRBJ1-6, with 7 bases lining up with TRBD1. Germline loops: CDR1 SGHNT, CDR2 YYREEE (reference sequence). Trimming removed 3 bases from V and 6 bases from J; junction bases left unmatched: 6. This CDR3 is built from 15 residues. The CDR3 loop is CASSSGTETNSPLHF. In DNA form, the CDR3 reads TGTGCCAGCAGCTCCGGGACAGAGACTAATTCACCCCTCCACTTT. Full variable domain (remainder filled in from reference TRBV5-4 and TRBJ1-6): ETGVTQSPTHLIKTRGQQVTLRCSSQSGHNTVSWYQQALGQGPQFIFQYYREEENGRGNFPPRFSGLQFPNYSSELNVNALELDDSALYLCASSSGTETNSPLHFGNGTRLTVT.

Only one count was recorded for this clone. The chain employs TRBV9 and TRBJ2-5; D may be TRBD1 (6 bases). V shed 3 bases and J shed 1 base, with 13 bases lying between them. Germline CDR1 SGDLS, CDR2 YYNGEE. This CDR3 region has 15 residues. The CDR3 DNA is TGTGCCAGCAGCGCCTCCCGGACAGTCCAAGAGACCCAGTACTTC. Translated, it gives CASSASRTVQETQYF. Combining the CDR3 with reference TRBV9 and TRBJ2-5 gives the whole variable domain DSGVTQTPKHLITATGQRVTLRCSPRSGDLSVYWYQQSLDQGLQFLIQYYNGEERAKGNILERFSAQQFPDLHSELNLSSLELGDSALYFCASSASRTVQETQYFGPGTRLLVL.

The chain couples TRBV19 to TRBJ1-1, with TRBD1 matching over 8 bases. The CDR3 is 13 residues long. Per the germline V gene, CDR1 is LNHDA and CDR2 is SQIVND (reference sequence). Trimming took 5 bases from V and 8 from J; bases not matched to a gene: 7. This chain's CDR3 is CASSAGTGREAFF. The CDR3 region has the DNA TGTGCCAGTAGTGCCGGGACAGGAAGGGAAGCTTTCTTT.

The rearrangement uses TRBV19 and TRBJ1-3; TRBD1 is a possible D gene (5 bases). The CDR3 is made up of 18 amino acids. Deletions cut 4 bases from V and 3 bases from J, with 22 bases between. Germline CDR1 and CDR2: LNHDA and SQIVND (reference sequence). CDR3 in DNA: TGTGCCAGTAGTACCCGAGGCCTGACGGCAGGGTTTGGAAACACCATATATTTT. This sequence encodes CASSTRGLTAGFGNTIYF.

The chain links TRBV10-3 to TRBJ1-2; D might be TRBD1 (6 bases). CDR1 is ENHRY and CDR2 is SYGVKD in the germline V gene. CDR3 length: 15 amino acids. Deletions cut 5 bases from V and 1 base from J, with 14 bases between. CDR3 sequence: CAISMAKGDNYGYTF. Written as DNA, the CDR3 is TGTGCCATCAGTATGGCCAAGGGGGATAACTATGGCTACACCTTC.

This sequence joins TRBV4-1 and TRBJ1-1, with D possibly being TRBD1 (6 bases). The germline V gene encodes CDR1 MGHRA and CDR2 YSYEKL. CDR3 length: 13 amino acids. V shed 6 bases and J shed 4 bases, with 12 bases lying between them. In nucleotides, the CDR3 is TGCGCCAGCAGTAGACAGGTGATCACTGAAGCTTTCTTT. Translation gives CASSRQVITEAFF.

With respect to this clone: At one of its ends the junction is not consistent with the germline gene, which may arise from a read error. The CDR3 DNA follows: TGTGCCAGCAGCGCCACGGGTCCGCTCAATTTT. Translating it yields CASSATGPLNF. The rearrangement uses TRBV11-2 and TRBJ1-3; D is undetermined. This CDR3 comprises 11 residues. Germline CDR1 reads SGHAT; CDR2 reads FQNNGV.

This sequence joins TRBV4-2 and TRBJ2-1; D is unclear. The CDR3 extends over 15 amino acids. Between the trimmed V and J ends, which lost 1 base and 3 bases, there was a span of 10 bases. Germline-derived CDR1 and CDR2 are LGHNA and YNFKEQ. The CDR3 DNA sequence: TGTGCCAGCAGCCAAGGTCACCAGGACTACAATGAGCAGTTCTTC. This gives the protein CASSQGHQDYNEQFF.

The chain joins TRBV5-6 to TRBJ1-6; 9 bases match TRBD1. Germline V gene sequence: CDR1 SGHDT, CDR2 YYEEEE. V lost 4 bases, J lost 4 bases, and 9 bases stayed unmatched. This CDR3 is 17 amino acids long. In nucleotides, the CDR3 is TGTGCCAGCAGCAGTATACAGGGGGCGAGGTATAATTCACCCCTCCACTTT. Encoded protein: CASSSIQGARYNSPLHF. The full variable domain, with the rest looked up from reference TRBV5-6 and TRBJ1-6, is DAGVTQSPTHLIKTRGQQVTLRCSPKSGHDTVSWYQQALGQGPQFIFQYYEEEERQRGNFPDRFSGHQFPNYSSELNVNALLLGDSALYLCASSSIQGARYNSPLHFGNGTRLTVT.

In this sample, this clone turned up once. The chain recombines TRBV7-2 with TRBJ1-6; no clear D. The CDR3 totals 16 residues. V lost 0 bases to trimming and J lost 10 bases, with 16 bases between them. Germline lookup yields CDR1 SGHTA and CDR2 FQGNSA. CDR3 amino acids: CASSLAVGGGLSPLHF. In DNA form, the CDR3 reads TGTGCCAGCAGCTTAGCCGTGGGCGGAGGGTTGTCACCCCTCCACTTT.

The chain joins TRBV5-4 to TRBJ2-1; 9 positions match TRBD2. This CDR3 is built from 16 residues. Trimming removed 9 bases from V and 0 bases from J; junction bases left unmatched: 10. From germline, CDR1 is SGHNT and CDR2 YYREEE (reference sequence). CDR3 in DNA: TGTGCCACCCGAGGAAAAGCGGGGGGCTCCTACAATGAGCAGTTCTTC. This gives the protein CATRGKAGGSYNEQFF.

CDR3 DNA: TGTGCCAGCAGCTTAGCACGTGGGGGGAGCGAGCAGTACTTC. Encoded protein: CASSLARGGSEQYF. The chain has TRBV7-9 and TRBJ2-7, with D possibly matching TRBD2 (6 bases). Germline V gene lookup returns CDR1 SEHNR and CDR2 FQNEAQ (reference sequence). CDR3 length: 14 amino acids. Deletions cut 0 bases from V and 6 bases from J, with 12 bases between.

This chain uses TRBV7-2 with TRBJ2-2; the match to TRBD2 covers 8 bases. The CDR3 has 16 amino acids. Per germline, CDR1 SGHTA and CDR2 FQGNSA. Trimming at V came to 7 bases and at J to 3 bases, leaving 10 bases not matched to a gene. The CDR3, as DNA: TGTGCCAGCACCCTTACCGGGGGGGGGTACACCGGGGAGCTGTTTTTT. This translates into CASTLTGGGYTGELFF.

This chain connects TRBV4-2 to TRBJ1-2; D gene unclear. The CDR3 has 14 amino acids. The V gene's germline CDR1 is LGHNA and CDR2 YNFKEQ. The V gene lost 1 base and the J gene lost 8 bases, with 14 bases spanning the gap. The CDR3 bases are TGTGCCAGCAGCCAAGGCTCTGACGTCGGGGGCTACACCTTC. This gives the protein CASSQGSDVGGYTF.

This sequence joins TRBV6-5 and TRBJ2-7, with D tentatively TRBD2 (5 bases). The CDR3 extends over 12 amino acids. Germline CDR1 MNHEY, CDR2 SVGAGI. The CDR3 DNA sequence: TGTGCGACGGGGAGAGGAAAATACGAGCAGTACTTC. Translating it yields CATGRGKYEQYF.

In regard to this clone: Other DNA sequences from this sample encode an identical CDR3 as well. V is TRBV4-1 and J is TRBJ2-7; 8 bases line up with TRBD1. Germline CDR1 reads MGHRA; CDR2 reads YSYEKL. V was clipped by 1 base and J by 3 bases; unmatched bases: 5. The CDR3 sequence is 15 residues long. CDR3 protein: CASSQARTGNYEQYF. The DNA of the CDR3 is TGCGCCAGCAGCCAAGCACGGACAGGGAACTACGAGCAGTACTTC.

This clone was seen only once. One end of the junction does not line up with germline, which may come from a read error. The chain employs TRBV18 and TRBJ1-1; D is uncertain. In germline, CDR1 is KGHSH, CDR2 LQKENI. This CDR3 contains 14 residues. The CDR3 region is CASSPARMNTKAFF. The CDR3 DNA follows: TGTGCCAGCTCACCAGCGCGGATGAACACTAAAGCTTTCTTT. Full variable domain (remainder filled in from reference TRBV18 and TRBJ1-1): NAGVMQNPRHLVRRRGQEARLRCSPMKGHSHVYWYRQLPEEGLKFMVYLQKENIIDESGMPKERFSAEFPKEGPSILRIQQVVRGDSAAYFCASSPARMNTKAFFGQGTRLTVV.

V and J are TRBV19 and TRBJ2-1; 8 positions agree with TRBD1. The CDR3 extends over 14 amino acids. The germline V gene encodes CDR1 LNHDA and CDR2 SQIVND (reference sequence). Trimming at V came to 0 bases and at J to 8 bases, leaving 3 bases not matched to a gene. The CDR3 coding sequence is TGTGCCAGTAGTATAGACAGGGGGCGACATGAGCAGTTCTTC. It is translated as CASSIDRGRHEQFF.

The chain recombines TRBV5-1 with TRBJ2-1, with D perhaps TRBD2 (6 bases). The CDR3 runs 16 residues. Germline values: CDR1 SGHRS, CDR2 YFSETQ. Trimming shortened V by 4 bases and J by 0 bases, and 14 bases separated the two germline ends. In DNA, the CDR3 is TGCGCCAGCAGCAAGACGGGGGAGAGCTCCTACAATGAGCAGTTCTTC. This translates into CASSKTGESSYNEQFF.

V gene TRBV7-2 combines with J gene TRBJ2-2; the D gene is possibly TRBD2 (6 bases). Germline V gene sequence: CDR1 SGHTA, CDR2 FQGNSA. This CDR3 contains 14 residues. V lost 3 bases and J 3 bases, leaving 8 bases between the germline ends. The CDR3 protein is CASSLGLYTGELFF. CDR3 nucleotide sequence: TGTGCCAGCAGCTTGGGACTTTACACCGGGGAGCTGTTTTTT.

The rearrangement joins TRBV29-1 to TRBJ2-3, with 16 bases matching TRBD2. This CDR3 is built from 15 residues. Germline CDR1 SQVTM, CDR2 ANQGSEA. V shed 6 bases, J shed 7 bases, and the junction held 7 bases outside the gene matches. The CDR3, as DNA: TGCAGCGTCCCGGGACTAGCGGGGGGGCCATATACGCAGTATTTT. Translated, it gives CSVPGLAGGPYTQYF.